This passage covers 7 T cell receptor beta chains from one sample sequenced in a study of blood T cell repertoires in COVID-19. Data came from immunoSEQ multiplex PCR; TCRdb stores just in-frame clones and leaves some out. This sample has a few hundred thousand clones, with 85% to 90% found just once. The specimen was PBMCs or T cells enriched from blood (not recorded which). These TCRs come from a man aged 40-50 years who had recovered from COVID-19.

The table lists this clone with a few counts. The V and J genes are TRBV5-1 and TRBJ1-3, with D perhaps matching TRBD1 (6 bases). The CDR3 contains 15 residues. Germline CDR1 SGHRS, CDR2 YFSETQ. Trimming removed 4 bases from V and 0 bases from J, with 11 bases in between. The CDR3 DNA follows: TGCGCCAGCAGCCCAACAGGGTTCTCTGGAAACACCATATATTTT. Encoded protein: CASSPTGFSGNTIYF.

V and J are TRBV4-1 and TRBJ2-5, with D hard to call. Germline assignment: CDR1 MGHRA and CDR2 YSYEKL. The CDR3 is 13 residues long. The V end lost 4 bases, the J end lost 2 bases, and 8 bases lay between the germline ends. The CDR3 bases are TGCGCCAGCAGCCGCACTCGACAAGAGACCCAGTACTTC. Translated, it gives CASSRTRQETQYF.

The chain combines TRBV18 with TRBJ1-6; D is perhaps TRBD1 (5 bases). Trimming took off 4 bases at V and 7 bases at J, with 11 bases between the two ends. Germline assignment: CDR1 KGHSH and CDR2 LQKENI. The CDR3 totals 14 residues. The CDR3 DNA is TGTGCCAGCTCACGTCCCTCAGGGAATTCACCCCTCCACTTT. Protein sequence: CASSRPSGNSPLHF. Complete variable domain (other parts from reference TRBV18 and TRBJ1-6): NAGVMQNPRHLVRRRGQEARLRCSPMKGHSHVYWYRQLPEEGLKFMVYLQKENIIDESGMPKERFSAEFPKEGPSILRIQQVVRGDSAAYFCASSRPSGNSPLHFGNGTRLTVT.

In DNA, the CDR3 is TGTGCCATCCACAGGGCATTTAATGAAAAACTGTTTTTT. It is translated as CAIHRAFNEKLFF. The chain recombines TRBV6-5 with TRBJ1-4, with D tentatively TRBD1 (6 bases). Germline V gene lookup returns CDR1 MNHEY and CDR2 SVGAGI. This CDR3 is 13 amino acids long. The ends were cut back, 10 bases at V and 4 bases at J, with 13 bases in the middle.

This chain links TRBV7-9 with TRBJ2-1, with 13 bases matching TRBD2. CDR1 is SEHNR, CDR2 FQNEAQ, per germline (reference sequence). The CDR3 extends over 17 amino acids. J lost 5 bases, V lost 3 bases, and 7 bases had no gene match. This CDR3 reads CASSLGLAGKGDNEQFF. The CDR3 DNA is TGTGCCAGCAGCTTGGGACTAGCGGGGAAAGGTGACAATGAGCAGTTCTTC.

Details on this clone: Germline is not matched at one junction end, which may reflect a read error. In the same sample, other DNA sequences code for this CDR3. V gene TRBV7-2 combines with J gene TRBJ1-4; unclear D gene. Germline-derived CDR1 and CDR2 are SGHTA and FQGNSA. The CDR3 covers 13 residues. The CDR3 spells CASSLSVNEKLFF. The CDR3 nucleotides are TGTGCCAGCAGCCTAAGTGTTAATGAAAAATTGTTTTTT.

The rearrangement uses TRBV7-9 and TRBJ1-3; D might be TRBD1 (6 bases). There are 15 residues in the CDR3. Germline V gene sequence: CDR1 SEHNR, CDR2 FQNEAQ (reference sequence). Trimming took off 2 bases at V and 6 bases at J, with 14 bases between the two ends. CDR3 in amino acids: CASSLSTGDINTIYF. The CDR3 DNA reads TGTGCCAGCAGCTTATCGACCGGGGACATAAACACCATATATTTT.